Below, 27 T cell receptor beta chains from the same sample are listed, as sequenced in a study of CD8 T cells in ankylosing spondylitis. TCRdb redid the calling of the 5' RACE reads with MiXCR, one entry per CDR3 protein. The table records about 240,000 distinct CDR3 sequences, about 10% of them present only once. What was sequenced was blood, either unsorted or a sorted T cell fraction (not recorded which). The receptors stem from a male donor with ankylosing spondylitis or in good health (not recorded which).

This chain links TRBV7-9 with TRBJ1-6; D is unresolved. The CDR3 loop spans 15 amino acids. V lost 2 bases and J lost 6, with 11 bases in between. Germline V gene lookup returns CDR1 SEHNR and CDR2 FQNEAQ (reference sequence). The CDR3 nucleotides are TGTGCCAGCAGCTTATCCGAGACTTTTAATTCACCCCTCCACTTT. Protein: CASSLSETFNSPLHF.

This clonotype was recorded many times. The V gene is TRBV4-1, the J gene TRBJ2-5; D might be TRBD1 or TRBD2, each matching 5 bases. CDR1 and CDR2 from the germline V gene are MGHRA and YSYEKL. Trimming left V 4 bases short and J 5 bases short, with 14 bases between. The CDR3 consists of 14 residues. CDR3 sequence reads: CASSRPGPLETQYF. CDR3 in DNA: TGCGCCAGCAGCCGACCGGGGCCCCTGGAGACCCAGTACTTC.

This clonotype showed up just a few times. The CDR3 DNA reads TGTGCCAGCAGCCAATCCCCTGCGGGCACTGAAGCTTTCTTT. Translated, it gives CASSQSPAGTEAFF. This chain joins TRBV3-1 and TRBJ1-1; D unresolved. Germline loops: CDR1 LGHDT, CDR2 YNNKEL (reference sequence). This CDR3 contains 14 residues. V dropped 2 bases and J dropped 4 bases, with 11 bases sitting between them.

This chain links TRBV3-1 with TRBJ2-3; 7 bases are a match to TRBD2. Germline trimming cut 2 bases from V and 6 bases from J; bases unmatched to any gene: 8. This CDR3 comprises 15 residues. The germline V gene has CDR1 LGHDT and CDR2 YNNKEL (reference sequence). This chain's CDR3 is CASSQRSGARDTQYF. The CDR3 nucleotides read TGTGCCAGCAGCCAAAGGAGCGGGGCCAGGGATACGCAGTATTTT.

There are many counts of this clonotype. This sequence joins TRBV20-1 and TRBJ2-5; 9 nucleotides match TRBD2. J lost 2 bases, V lost 0 bases, and 7 bases had no gene match. Germline V gene lookup returns CDR1 DFQATT and CDR2 SNEGSKA (reference sequence). This CDR3 has 16 residues. CDR3 in amino acids: CSARDLAGPPQETQYF. The CDR3 DNA sequence: TGCAGTGCTAGAGATCTAGCGGGACCACCTCAAGAGACCCAGTACTTC.

This rearrangement joins TRBV20-1 to TRBJ2-5; unclear D gene. This CDR3 comprises 13 residues. Germline CDR1 is DFQATT and CDR2 is SNEGSKA (reference sequence). V lost 7 bases and J lost 0, with 12 bases in between. The CDR3 DNA sequence: TGCAGTGGGCAGAGATCGTACCAAGAGACCCAGTACTTC. Its protein product is CSGQRSYQETQYF.

Concerning this clonotype itself: Just one base apart from a much larger clone, this may be a read error. This chain uses TRBV7-6 with TRBJ1-1, with D uncertain. Germline assignment: CDR1 SGHVS and CDR2 FNYEAQ. The CDR3 contains 13 residues. As DNA, the CDR3 is TGTGCCGGCAGCCCTGAAGGTGGGGCTGAAGCTTTCTTT. Translated, it gives CAGSPEGGAEAFF.

In its sample, this clonotype was seen a few times. The chain joins TRBV11-2 to TRBJ2-3, with 10 positions matching TRBD1. The CDR3 extends over 13 amino acids. Losses at the gene ends were 5 bases for V and 6 bases for J; bases not matched to a gene: 2. Germline assignment: CDR1 SGHAT and CDR2 FQNNGV. The CDR3 bases are TGTGCCAGCAGCGACAGGGGGCTTGATACGCAGTATTTT. Amino acids: CASSDRGLDTQYF. The full variable domain, completed using reference TRBV11-2 and TRBJ2-3, is EAGVAQSPRYKIIEKRQSVAFWCNPISGHATLYWYQQILGQGPKLLIQFQNNGVVDDSQLPKDRFSAERLKGVDSTLKIQPAKLEDSAVYLCASSDRGLDTQYFGPGTRLTVL.

In this sample, this clonotype turned up many times. V gene TRBV10-3 combines with J gene TRBJ2-2; perhaps TRBD2 as D (5 bases). The CDR3 runs 15 residues. Trimming cost V 0 bases and J 1 base, with 6 bases left between them. Looked up from germline, CDR1 is ENHRY and CDR2 is SYGVKD. CDR3 nucleotide sequence: TGTGCCATCAGTGAGTCCGGAGGGAACACCGGGGAGCTGTTTTTT. This sequence encodes CAISESGGNTGELFF.

This clonotype was detected ten times or more. The V and J genes are TRBV5-1 and TRBJ1-1, with D perhaps TRBD1 (5 bases). Germline V CDR1 and CDR2: SGHRS, YFSETQ. V was cut by 0 bases and J by 6 bases, with 12 bases left in between. The CDR3 sequence is 14 residues long. CDR3 in amino acids: CASSLVRGTAEAFF. Written as DNA, the CDR3 is TGCGCCAGCAGCTTGGTCAGAGGGACGGCTGAAGCTTTCTTT.

This clonotype was counted at least ten times. V gene TRBV5-6 combines with J gene TRBJ1-5; 8 bases are a match to TRBD1. Germline CDR1 is SGHDT and CDR2 is YYEEEE. J lost 2 bases, V lost 4 bases, and 5 bases had no gene match. This CDR3 has 15 amino acids. The CDR3 loop is CASSKADRGNQPQHF. Written as DNA, the CDR3 is TGTGCCAGCAGCAAGGCGGACAGGGGCAATCAGCCCCAGCATTTT.

This clonotype came up many times. As DNA, the CDR3 is TGTGCCAGCAGTTTAGGCAGGAGGAATTCACCCCTCCACTTT. Protein sequence: CASSLGRRNSPLHF. This chain uses TRBV12-3 or TRBV12-4 with TRBJ1-6; D not certain. V gave up 1 base and J gave up 7 bases, with 8 bases separating them. This CDR3 is built from 14 residues.

This clonotype was seen only a few times. The V call is TRBV7-9, the J call TRBJ1-2, with a possible D match to TRBD1 (5 bases). The CDR3 totals 16 residues. Per germline, CDR1 SEHNR and CDR2 FQNEAQ (reference sequence). V was trimmed by 1 base and J by 4 bases, leaving 16 bases between them. The CDR3 spells CASSLGAVDMIYGYTF. The CDR3 bases are TGTGCCAGCAGCTTAGGCGCTGTGGACATGATCTATGGCTACACCTTC.

This clonotype was seen a handful of times. The chain is built from TRBV7-9 and TRBJ1-3; D is perhaps TRBD1 (5 bases). The CDR3 is 15 amino acids. Per germline, CDR1 SEHNR and CDR2 FQNEAQ (reference sequence). The ends were cut back, 5 bases at V and 4 bases at J, with 15 bases in the middle. The CDR3 coding sequence is TGTGCCAGCAGCCCGGGGCCCACGCGGGGAAACACCATATATTTT. This translates into CASSPGPTRGNTIYF.

J is TRBJ2-7 and V is TRBV28, with TRBD2 identical over 15 bases. With 1 base clipped from V and 2 bases from J, the junction kept 9 bases outside the gene matches. This CDR3 spans 19 amino acids. Germline V gene lookup returns CDR1 MDHEN and CDR2 SYDVKM. The CDR3 DNA reads TGTGCCAGCAGTTTATTTCTGGGACTAGCGGGAGGTCTAACCTACGAGCAGTACTTC. Translation gives CASSLFLGLAGGLTYEQYF.

This clonotype was seen once. One end of the junction varies from germline; a read error may be responsible. This chain joins TRBV20-1 and TRBJ2-1, with TRBD2 identical over 10 bases. The CDR3 totals 15 residues. Germline loops: CDR1 DFQATT, CDR2 SNEGSKA (reference sequence). The CDR3 sequence: CCARRASGSGNEQFF. The CDR3 coding sequence is TGCTGTGCTAGAAGGGCTAGCGGGAGTGGTAATGAGCAGTTCTTC.

This clonotype was found many times. This chain connects TRBV20-1 to TRBJ1-2; D is ambiguous. The CDR3 runs 10 residues. Germline CDR1 is DFQATT and CDR2 is SNEGSKA (reference sequence). Trimming left V 1 base short and J 7 bases short, with 4 bases between. The CDR3 DNA follows: TGCAGTGCTAGAGCTTCTGGCTACACCTTC. Residues: CSARASGYTF.

The genes are TRBV7-9 and TRBJ2-7; 9 bases align to TRBD2. Germline assignment: CDR1 SEHNR and CDR2 FQNEAQ (reference sequence). V lost 4 bases and J lost 6; bases outside the gene matches: 4. This CDR3 region has 13 residues. CDR3 coding DNA: TGTGCCAGCAGCTCCCAGACTAGCGGCGAGCAGTACTTC. Its protein is CASSSQTSGEQYF.

This clonotype was recorded a few times. The V gene is TRBV20-1, the J gene TRBJ1-1; a possible D gene is TRBD1 (5 bases). The V gene's germline CDR1 is DFQATT and CDR2 SNEGSKA (reference sequence). V was clipped by 4 bases and J by 3 bases, with 9 bases between them. CDR3 size: 12 residues. CDR3 nucleotides: TGCAGTGCTACGACAGTGGACACTGAAGCTTTCTTT. As protein: CSATTVDTEAFF.

The rearrangement joins TRBV5-1 to TRBJ2-7, with a tentative D call TRBD1 (5 bases). In germline, CDR1 is SGHRS, CDR2 YFSETQ. The CDR3 is 15 amino acids. Trimming took 4 bases from V and 1 from J, leaving 15 bases between them. CDR3: CASSDRVTDSYEQYF. For the CDR3, the DNA is TGCGCCAGCAGCGACAGAGTGACTGATTCCTACGAGCAGTACTTC. The whole variable domain, remainder taken from reference TRBV5-1 and TRBJ2-7, is KAGVTQTPRYLIKTRGQQVTLSCSPISGHRSVSWYQQTPGQGLQFLFEYFSETQRNKGNFPGRFSGRQFSNSRSEMNVSTLELGDSALYLCASSDRVTDSYEQYFGPGTRLTVT.

The sample holds many counts of this clonotype. This rearrangement joins TRBV15 to TRBJ2-7; D ambiguous. The CDR3 spans 13 residues. V dropped 4 bases and J dropped 6 bases, with 13 bases sitting between them. In germline, CDR1 is LNHNV, CDR2 YYDKDF (reference sequence). This CDR3 reads CATSTAAWFEQYF. CDR3 nucleotide sequence: TGTGCCACCAGCACGGCAGCGTGGTTCGAGCAGTACTTC.

This clonotype has ten or more counts. The V gene is TRBV13, the J gene TRBJ1-2; D is unresolved. This CDR3 is 13 amino acids long. The V end lost 8 bases, the J end lost 3 bases, and 13 bases lay between the germline ends. Germline V gene data show CDR1 as PRHDT and CDR2 as FYEKMQ (reference sequence). CDR3 bases: TGTGCCAGCTCAACACCGGAGGACTATGGCTACACCTTC. The encoded protein is CASSTPEDYGYTF.

This clonotype occurred many times. The chain joins TRBV7-8 to TRBJ2-1; possibly TRBD2 for D (6 bases). The CDR3 has 15 amino acids. CDR1 and CDR2 from the germline V gene are SGHVS and FQNEAQ. Trimming shortened V by 2 bases and J by 4 bases, and 12 bases separated the two germline ends. The CDR3 DNA reads TGTGCCAGCAGCTTAAACCCGGGAGAATACAATGAGCAGTTCTTC. Translating gives CASSLNPGEYNEQFF.

V is TRBV24-1 and J is TRBJ2-1; no clear D. Germline CDR1 and CDR2: KGHDR and SFDVKD. The CDR3 is made up of 14 amino acids. V lost 3 bases to trimming and J lost 8 bases, with 13 bases between them. The CDR3 nucleotides are TGTGCCACCAGTGATCCCGGCAGGTTGCATGAGCAGTTCTTC. Protein sequence: CATSDPGRLHEQFF.

This clonotype was seen repeatedly, ten times or more. The V and J genes are TRBV20-1 and TRBJ2-1; TRBD1 matches 7 bases. The CDR3 is 15 amino acids. Trimming took 4 bases from V and 8 from J; bases not matched to a gene: 14. Germline CDR1 reads DFQATT; CDR2 reads SNEGSKA (reference sequence). The CDR3 DNA is TGCAGTGCTACGCCGCGGACAGGCGGTGAGGATGAGCAGTTCTTC. Translated, it gives CSATPRTGGEDEQFF.

The rearrangement uses TRBV20-1 and TRBJ2-5; TRBD2 aligns across 11 bases. Germline loops: CDR1 DFQATT, CDR2 SNEGSKA (reference sequence). There are 13 residues in the CDR3. V lost 6 bases to trimming and J lost 5 bases; unmatched junction nucleotides: 5. The CDR3 loop is CSAPSGGRETQYF. DNA for the CDR3: TGCAGTGCACCTAGCGGGGGGCGGGAGACCCAGTACTTC.

This clonotype was counted between two and nine times. The genes are TRBV20-1 and TRBJ1-2; no clear D. Looked up from germline, CDR1 is DFQATT and CDR2 is SNEGSKA (reference sequence). With 0 bases removed from V and 7 bases from J, the gap between germline ends came to 24 bases. The CDR3 consists of 17 residues. This chain's CDR3 is CSARDPAAPGGRGGYTF. CDR3 DNA sequence: TGCAGTGCTAGAGATCCCGCTGCTCCTGGAGGGAGAGGTGGCTACACCTTC.